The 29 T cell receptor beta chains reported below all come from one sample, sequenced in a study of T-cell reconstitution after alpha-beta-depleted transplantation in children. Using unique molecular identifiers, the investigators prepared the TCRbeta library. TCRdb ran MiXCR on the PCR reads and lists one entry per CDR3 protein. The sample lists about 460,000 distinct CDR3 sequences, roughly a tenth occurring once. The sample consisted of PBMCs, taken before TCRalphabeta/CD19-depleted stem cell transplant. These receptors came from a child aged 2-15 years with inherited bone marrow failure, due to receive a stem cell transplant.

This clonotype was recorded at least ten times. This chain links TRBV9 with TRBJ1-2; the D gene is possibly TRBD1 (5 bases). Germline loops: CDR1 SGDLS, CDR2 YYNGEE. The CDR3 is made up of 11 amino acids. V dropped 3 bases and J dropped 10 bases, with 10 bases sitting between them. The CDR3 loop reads CASSAVGVYTF. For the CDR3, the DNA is TGTGCCAGCAGCGCCGTGGGGGTCTACACCTTC. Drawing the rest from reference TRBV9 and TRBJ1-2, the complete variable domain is DSGVTQTPKHLITATGQRVTLRCSPRSGDLSVYWYQQSLDQGLQFLIQYYNGEERAKGNILERFSAQQFPDLHSELNLSSLELGDSALYFCASSAVGVYTFGSGTRLTVV.

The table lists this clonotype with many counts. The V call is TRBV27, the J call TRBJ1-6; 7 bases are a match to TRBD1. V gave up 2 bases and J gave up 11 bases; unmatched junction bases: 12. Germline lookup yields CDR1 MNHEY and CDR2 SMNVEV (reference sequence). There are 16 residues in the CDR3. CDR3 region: CASSLQGLQGWPPLHF. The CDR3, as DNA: TGTGCCAGCAGTTTACAGGGATTACAGGGGTGGCCACCCCTCCACTTT.

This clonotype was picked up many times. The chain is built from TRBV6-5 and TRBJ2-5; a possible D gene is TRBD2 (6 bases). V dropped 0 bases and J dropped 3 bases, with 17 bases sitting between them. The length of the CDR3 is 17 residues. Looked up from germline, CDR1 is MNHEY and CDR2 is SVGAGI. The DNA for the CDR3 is TGTGCCAGCAGTTACTCGGCGGGAACAACTGGTAAAGAGACCCAGTACTTC. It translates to CASSYSAGTTGKETQYF.

CDR3 region: CASRGTSGMYEQYF. The CDR3 bases are TGCGCCAGCAGAGGGACTAGCGGGATGTACGAGCAGTACTTC. V and J are TRBV5-1 and TRBJ2-7; 13 bases fit TRBD2. The J segment lost 4 bases and the V segment lost 5 bases, leaving 3 bases of the junction unmatched. The CDR3 consists of 14 residues. Looked up from germline, CDR1 is SGHRS and CDR2 is YFSETQ. The variable domain in full, completed from reference TRBV5-1 and TRBJ2-7, reads KAGVTQTPRYLIKTRGQQVTLSCSPISGHRSVSWYQQTPGQGLQFLFEYFSETQRNKGNFPGRFSGRQFSNSRSEMNVSTLELGDSALYLCASRGTSGMYEQYFGPGTRLTVT.

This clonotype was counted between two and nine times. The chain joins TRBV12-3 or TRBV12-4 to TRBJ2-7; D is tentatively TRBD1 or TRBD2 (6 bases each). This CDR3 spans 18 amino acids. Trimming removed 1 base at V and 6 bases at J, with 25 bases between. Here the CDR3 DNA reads TGTGCCAGCAGTTTAGGGATCGTTGGGGGGCAGGTAGTAGGCGAGCAGTACTTC. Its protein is CASSLGIVGGQVVGEQYF.

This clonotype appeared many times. This chain's CDR3 is CASSIGKRSPLHF. In DNA, the CDR3 is TGTGCCAGTAGTATAGGGAAGAGATCACCCCTCCACTTT. The chain couples TRBV19 to TRBJ1-6; D uncertain. Germline CDR1 reads LNHDA; CDR2 reads SQIVND (reference sequence). V was pared by 1 base and J by 10 bases, with 8 bases between. This CDR3 has 13 residues.

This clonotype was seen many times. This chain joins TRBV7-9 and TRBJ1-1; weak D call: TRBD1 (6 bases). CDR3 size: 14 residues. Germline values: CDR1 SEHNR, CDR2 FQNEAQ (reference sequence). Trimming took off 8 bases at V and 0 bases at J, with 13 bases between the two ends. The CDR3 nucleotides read TGTGCCAGCCCGGACAGAAGCTTGAACACTGAAGCTTTCTTT. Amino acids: CASPDRSLNTEAFF.

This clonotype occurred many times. This chain's CDR3 is CASSPGQDLNEKLFF. CDR3 nucleotides: TGTGCCAGCAGTCCCGGACAGGATCTTAATGAAAAACTGTTTTTT. V gene TRBV28 combines with J gene TRBJ1-4; 7 nucleotides align to TRBD1. J was trimmed by 4 bases and V by 5 bases; bases with no gene match: 7. This CDR3 has 15 amino acids. The V gene's germline CDR1 is MDHEN and CDR2 SYDVKM.

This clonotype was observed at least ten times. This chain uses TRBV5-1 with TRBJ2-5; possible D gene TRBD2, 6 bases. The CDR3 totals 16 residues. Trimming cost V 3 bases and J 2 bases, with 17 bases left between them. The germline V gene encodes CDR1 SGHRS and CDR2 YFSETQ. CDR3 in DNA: TGCGCCAGCAGCTACGCGGGACCCCCGGGTCAAGAGACCCAGTACTTC. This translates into CASSYAGPPGQETQYF.

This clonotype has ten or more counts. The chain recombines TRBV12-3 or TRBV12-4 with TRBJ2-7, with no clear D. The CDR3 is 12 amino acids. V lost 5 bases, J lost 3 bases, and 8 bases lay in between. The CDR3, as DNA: TGTGCCAGCAGTCCCGGGTTCTACGAGCAGTACTTC. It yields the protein CASSPGFYEQYF.

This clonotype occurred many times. The CDR3, as DNA: TGTGCCAGCACCCCGGGCGGGACGATGAATGAGCAGTTCTTC. This gives the protein CASTPGGTMNEQFF. V and J are TRBV6-1 and TRBJ2-1; maybe TRBD2 (6 bases). Germline V gene sequence: CDR1 MNHNS, CDR2 SASEGT. This CDR3 comprises 14 residues. With 7 bases removed from V and 7 bases from J, the gap between germline ends came to 17 bases.

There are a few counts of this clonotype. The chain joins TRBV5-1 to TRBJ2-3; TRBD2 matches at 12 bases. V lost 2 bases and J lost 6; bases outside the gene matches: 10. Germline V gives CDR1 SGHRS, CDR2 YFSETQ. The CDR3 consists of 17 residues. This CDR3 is CASSFGLAGRGTDTQYF. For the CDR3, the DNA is TGCGCCAGCAGCTTCGGACTAGCGGGACGAGGGACTGATACGCAGTATTTT.

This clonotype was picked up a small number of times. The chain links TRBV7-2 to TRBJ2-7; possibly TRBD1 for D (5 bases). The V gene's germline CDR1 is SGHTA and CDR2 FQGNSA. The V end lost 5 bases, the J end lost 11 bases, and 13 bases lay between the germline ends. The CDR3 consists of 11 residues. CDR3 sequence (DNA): TGTGCCAGCAGCGACACAGGTTTGAAGTACTTC. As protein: CASSDTGLKYF.

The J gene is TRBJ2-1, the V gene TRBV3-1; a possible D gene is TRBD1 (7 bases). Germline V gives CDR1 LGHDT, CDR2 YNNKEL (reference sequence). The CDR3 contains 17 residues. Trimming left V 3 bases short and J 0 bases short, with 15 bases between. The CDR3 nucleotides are TGTGCCAGCAGCCAGGAGACAGGGAGGAGCTCCTACAATGAGCAGTTCTTC. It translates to CASSQETGRSSYNEQFF.

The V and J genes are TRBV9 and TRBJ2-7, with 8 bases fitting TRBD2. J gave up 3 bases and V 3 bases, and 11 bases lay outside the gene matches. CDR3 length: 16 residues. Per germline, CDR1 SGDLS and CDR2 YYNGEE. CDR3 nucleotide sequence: TGTGCCAGCAGCGCTGGGAGCGGGAGCCTCTACTACGAGCAGTACTTC. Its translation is CASSAGSGSLYYEQYF.

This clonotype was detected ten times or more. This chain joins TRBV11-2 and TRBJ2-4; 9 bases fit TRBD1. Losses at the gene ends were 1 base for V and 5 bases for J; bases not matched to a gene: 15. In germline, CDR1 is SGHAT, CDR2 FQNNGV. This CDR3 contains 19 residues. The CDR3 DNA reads TGTGCCAGCAGCTTAGTCTTACAGGGGGCGAGAGGACGGGAAAACATTCAGTACTTC. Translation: CASSLVLQGARGRENIQYF.

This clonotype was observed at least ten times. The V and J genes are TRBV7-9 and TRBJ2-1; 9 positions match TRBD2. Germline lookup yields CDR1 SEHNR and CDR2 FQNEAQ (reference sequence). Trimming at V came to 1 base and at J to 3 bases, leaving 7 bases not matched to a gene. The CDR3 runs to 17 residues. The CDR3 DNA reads TGTGCCAGCAGCTTAGGATGGGCGGGAGGGCTCTACAATGAGCAGTTCTTC. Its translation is CASSLGWAGGLYNEQFF.

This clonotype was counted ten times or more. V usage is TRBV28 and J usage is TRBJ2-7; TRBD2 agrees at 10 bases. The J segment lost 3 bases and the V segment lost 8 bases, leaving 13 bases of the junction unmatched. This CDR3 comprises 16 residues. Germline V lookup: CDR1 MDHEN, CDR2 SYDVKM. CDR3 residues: CASSGPGLASYYEQYF. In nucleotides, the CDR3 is TGTGCCAGCTCGGGACCGGGACTAGCGAGTTACTACGAGCAGTACTTC.

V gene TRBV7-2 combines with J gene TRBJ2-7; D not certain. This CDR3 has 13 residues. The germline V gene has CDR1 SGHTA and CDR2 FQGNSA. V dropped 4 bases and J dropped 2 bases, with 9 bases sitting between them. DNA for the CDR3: TGTGCCAGCAGCTCAACCATCGCCTACGAGCAGTACTTC. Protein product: CASSSTIAYEQYF.

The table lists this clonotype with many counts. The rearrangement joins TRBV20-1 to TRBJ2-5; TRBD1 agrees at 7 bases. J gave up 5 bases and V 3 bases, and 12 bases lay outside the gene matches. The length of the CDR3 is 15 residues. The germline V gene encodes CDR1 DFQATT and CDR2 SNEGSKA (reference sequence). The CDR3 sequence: CSASLYRGLRETQYF. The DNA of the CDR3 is TGCAGTGCTAGCCTATACAGGGGCCTACGGGAGACCCAGTACTTC.

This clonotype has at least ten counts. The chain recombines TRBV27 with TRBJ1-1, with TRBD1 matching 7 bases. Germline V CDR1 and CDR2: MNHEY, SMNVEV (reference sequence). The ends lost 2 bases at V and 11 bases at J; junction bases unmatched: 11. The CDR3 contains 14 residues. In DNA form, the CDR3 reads TGTGCCAGCAGTTTAGACTTGACAGGGATTCACGCTTTCTTT. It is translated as CASSLDLTGIHAFF.

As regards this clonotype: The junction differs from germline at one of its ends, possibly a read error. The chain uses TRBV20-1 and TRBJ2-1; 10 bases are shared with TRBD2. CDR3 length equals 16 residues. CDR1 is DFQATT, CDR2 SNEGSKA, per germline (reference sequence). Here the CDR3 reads CSAVFFSSGGYNEQSF. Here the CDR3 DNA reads TGCAGTGCAGTTTTCTTCTCTAGCGGGGGCTACAATGAGCAGTCCTTC.

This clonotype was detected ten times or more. CDR3 coding DNA: TGTGCCAGCAGCTTAGCCCCCACAGCTCCCCAAGAGACCCAGTACTTC. Translating it yields CASSLAPTAPQETQYF. The chain joins TRBV7-9 to TRBJ2-5; D not resolved. Germline CDR1 SEHNR, CDR2 FQNEAQ (reference sequence). The CDR3 runs to 16 residues. The ends were cut back, 0 bases at V and 1 base at J, with 12 bases in the middle.

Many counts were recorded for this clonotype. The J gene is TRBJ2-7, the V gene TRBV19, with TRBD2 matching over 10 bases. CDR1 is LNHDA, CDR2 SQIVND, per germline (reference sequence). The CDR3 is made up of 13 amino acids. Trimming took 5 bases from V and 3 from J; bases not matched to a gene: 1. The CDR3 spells CASSRLAGYEQYF. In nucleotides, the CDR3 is TGTGCCAGTAGTCGACTAGCGGGCTACGAGCAGTACTTC.

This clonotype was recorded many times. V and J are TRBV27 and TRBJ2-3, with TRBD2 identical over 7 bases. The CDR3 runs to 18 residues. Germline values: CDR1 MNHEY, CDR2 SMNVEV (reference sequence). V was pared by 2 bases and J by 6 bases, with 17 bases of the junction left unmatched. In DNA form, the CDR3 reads TGTGCCAGCAGTTTAATGGCCCCAGGCGCGGGAGCGGCGGATACGCAGTATTTT. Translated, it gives CASSLMAPGAGAADTQYF.

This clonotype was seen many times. The CDR3 is CASSLQGLDIQYF. CDR3 nucleotide sequence: TGTGCCAGCAGTTTACAGGGTCTGGACATTCAGTACTTC. The chain has TRBV6-5 and TRBJ2-4; a weak D match, TRBD1 (6 bases). CDR1 and CDR2 from the germline V gene are MNHEY and SVGAGI. Trimming stripped 4 bases from V and 8 bases from J, with 12 bases between. The CDR3 loop spans 13 amino acids.

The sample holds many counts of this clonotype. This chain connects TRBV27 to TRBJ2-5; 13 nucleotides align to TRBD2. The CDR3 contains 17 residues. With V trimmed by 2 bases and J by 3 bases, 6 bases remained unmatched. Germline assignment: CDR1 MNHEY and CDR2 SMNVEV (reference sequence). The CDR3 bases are TGTGCCAGCAGTTTAAGGCGACTAGCGGGAGGCGAAGAGACCCAGTACTTC. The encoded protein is CASSLRRLAGGEETQYF.

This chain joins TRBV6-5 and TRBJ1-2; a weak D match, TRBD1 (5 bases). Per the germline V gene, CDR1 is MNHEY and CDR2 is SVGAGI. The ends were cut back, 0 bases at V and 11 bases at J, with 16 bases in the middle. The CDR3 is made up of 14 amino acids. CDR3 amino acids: CASSYSRAGPGYTF. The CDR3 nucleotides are TGTGCCAGCAGTTACTCGAGGGCAGGGCCAGGTTACACCTTC.

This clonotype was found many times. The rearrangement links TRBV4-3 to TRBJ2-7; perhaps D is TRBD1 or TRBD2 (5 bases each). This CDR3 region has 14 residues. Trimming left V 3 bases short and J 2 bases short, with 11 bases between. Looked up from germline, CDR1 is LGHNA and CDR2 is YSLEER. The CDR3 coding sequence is TGCGCCAGCAGCCAGTCGACGGGACCCTACGAGCAGTACTTC. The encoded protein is CASSQSTGPYEQYF.